These 25 T cell receptor beta chains share one sample of origin, sequenced in a study of cytomegalovirus exposure and HLA in healthy donors. 60 Vbeta and 13 Jbeta primers were used in PCR. Only in-frame clones appear in the TCRdb table, and some are missing; sequencing was by immunoSEQ multiplex PCR. The sample lists around 100,000 clones; over 55% were seen once. Sequences were obtained from PBMCs. All receptors derive from a woman aged 18 to 35 in good health and CMV-seropositive.

The CDR3 loop is CASTATWDIYSYEQYF. The DNA of the CDR3 is TGCGCCAGCACCGCCACCTGGGACATTTACTCCTACGAGCAGTACTTC. The gene calls are TRBV23-1 and TRBJ2-7, with D perhaps matching TRBD1 (6 bases). TRBV23-1 is filed as an ORF, its function uncertain. The CDR3 is 16 amino acids. V dropped 7 bases and J dropped 0 bases, with 19 bases sitting between them.

CDR3 amino acids: CASSLVWEGQFF. DNA for the CDR3: TGTGCCAGCAGCTTAGTGTGGGAGGGGCAGTTCTTC. This rearrangement joins TRBV7-8 to TRBJ2-1, with TRBD2 matching 7 bases. V gave up 1 base and J gave up 12 bases; unmatched junction bases: 3. In germline, CDR1 is SGHVS, CDR2 FQNEAQ. CDR3 size: 12 residues.

This clone appeared a few times. V gene TRBV15 combines with J gene TRBJ2-5, with D possibly being TRBD2 (5 bases). V was pared by 8 bases and J by 5 bases, with 18 bases between. This CDR3 has 14 residues. Germline V gene data show CDR1 as LNHNV and CDR2 as YYDKDF (reference sequence). The CDR3 loop is CATQDYHKEETQYF. The CDR3, as DNA: TGTGCCACCCAAGACTATCACAAGGAGGAGACCCAGTACTTC. The full variable domain, its missing parts supplied by reference TRBV15 and TRBJ2-5, is DAMVIQNPRYQVTQFGKPVTLSCSQTLNHNVMYWYQQKSSQAPKLLFHYYDKDFNNEADTPDNFQSRRPNTSFCFLDIRSPGLGDTAMYLCATQDYHKEETQYFGPGTRLLVL.

J is TRBJ1-4 and V is TRBV6-5, with TRBD1 matching 8 bases. The CDR3 contains 14 residues. V lost 8 bases to trimming and J lost 5 bases; unmatched junction nucleotides: 7. Germline CDR1 MNHEY, CDR2 SVGAGI. CDR3 bases: TGTGCCAGCTTAATCACAGGGGGAAATGAAAAACTGTTTTTT. Translated: CASLITGGNEKLFF.

The gene calls are TRBV2 and TRBJ2-7, with D maybe TRBD2 (6 bases). This CDR3 comprises 15 residues. Trimming removed 2 bases at V and 6 bases at J, with 17 bases between. Germline-derived CDR1 and CDR2 are SNHLY and FYNNEI. The CDR3 reads CASSENGAGLGEQYF. The CDR3 nucleotides read TGTGCCAGCAGTGAAAATGGGGCGGGACTGGGCGAGCAGTACTTC.

The chain links TRBV9 to TRBJ1-4, with D possibly matching TRBD1 (5 bases). This CDR3 is 13 amino acids long. The germline V and J ends were trimmed by 0 bases and 5 bases, with 5 bases remaining between them. CDR1 and CDR2 (germline): SGDLS, YYNGEE. CDR3: CASSVGQNEKLFF. The CDR3 DNA reads TGTGCCAGCAGCGTAGGACAGAATGAAAAACTGTTTTTT. The full variable domain, in which reference TRBV9 and TRBJ1-4 provide the parts outside the CDR3, is DSGVTQTPKHLITATGQRVTLRCSPRSGDLSVYWYQQSLDQGLQFLIQYYNGEERAKGNILERFSAQQFPDLHSELNLSSLELGDSALYFCASSVGQNEKLFFGSGTQLSVL.

This chain joins TRBV2 and TRBJ1-6; TRBD1 aligns across 11 bases. With V trimmed by 11 bases and J by 7 bases, 10 bases remained unmatched. The CDR3 loop spans 15 amino acids. Germline assignment: CDR1 SNHLY and CDR2 FYNNEI. The CDR3 DNA reads TGTGCCGCCGGAAGGACAGGGGGCGGGAATTCACCCCTCCACTTT. Translating gives CAAGRTGGGNSPLHF. The variable domain in full, completed from reference TRBV2 and TRBJ1-6, reads EPEVTQTPSHQVTQMGQEVILRCVPISNHLYFYWYRQILGQKVEFLVSFYNNEISEKSEIFDDQFSVERPDGSNFTLKIRSTKLEDSAMYFCAAGRTGGGNSPLHFGNGTRLTVT.

The chain uses TRBV5-1 and TRBJ2-4, with a possible D match to TRBD2 (7 bases). This CDR3 spans 16 amino acids. Per germline, CDR1 SGHRS and CDR2 YFSETQ. The V and J ends lost 0 bases and 1 base respectively, with 11 bases between them. In nucleotides, the CDR3 is TGCGCCAGCAGCTTGGTTGGGGGGGCGGCCAAAAACATTCAGTACTTC. Translating it yields CASSLVGGAAKNIQYF. The full variable domain, its missing parts supplied by reference TRBV5-1 and TRBJ2-4, is KAGVTQTPRYLIKTRGQQVTLSCSPISGHRSVSWYQQTPGQGLQFLFEYFSETQRNKGNFPGRFSGRQFSNSRSEMNVSTLELGDSALYLCASSLVGGAAKNIQYFGAGTRLSVL.

V is TRBV19 and J is TRBJ1-2; no definite D call. With 0 bases removed from V and 7 bases from J, the gap between germline ends came to 18 bases. Looked up from germline, CDR1 is LNHDA and CDR2 is SQIVND (reference sequence). This CDR3 contains 16 residues. CDR3 nucleotide sequence: TGTGCCAGTAGTATAGATCTAAGAGGAGGGAGTCTTGGCTACACCTTC. Amino acid sequence: CASSIDLRGGSLGYTF. Full variable domain (rest looked up from reference TRBV19 and TRBJ1-2): DGGITQSPKYLFRKEGQNVTLSCEQNLNHDAMYWYRQDPGQGLRLIYYSQIVNDFQKGDIAEGYSVSREKKESFPLTVTSAQKNPTAFYLCASSIDLRGGSLGYTFGSGTRLTVV.

The rearrangement links TRBV5-5 to TRBJ2-7; a weak D match, TRBD1 (6 bases). V was pared by 0 bases and J by 5 bases, with 12 bases between. The CDR3 runs to 14 residues. Germline loops: CDR1 SGHKS, CDR2 YYEKEE (reference sequence). The chain's CDR3 is CASSLDRGFNEQYF. DNA of the CDR3: TGTGCCAGCAGCTTGGATAGGGGGTTCAACGAGCAGTACTTC.

V gene TRBV19 combines with J gene TRBJ2-7; 7 bases line up with TRBD2. This CDR3 contains 15 residues. Germline CDR1 and CDR2: LNHDA and SQIVND (reference sequence). V lost 6 bases, J lost 1 base, and 9 bases stayed unmatched. The chain's CDR3 is CASSTHSGWSYEQYF. CDR3 in DNA: TGTGCCAGTAGCACCCATAGCGGGTGGTCCTACGAGCAGTACTTC.

Only one count was recorded for this clone. The CDR3 protein is CASSSINLLPSGEQYF. The CDR3 DNA sequence: TGTGCCAGCAGTTCGATAAACCTCCTCCCATCCGGGGAGCAGTACTTC. The rearrangement uses TRBV28 and TRBJ2-7, with D unclear. V lost 4 bases and J lost 7, with 23 bases in between. There are 16 residues in the CDR3. Per the germline V gene, CDR1 is MDHEN and CDR2 is SYDVKM.

The J gene is TRBJ2-7, the V gene TRBV7-9, with D possibly being TRBD2 (7 bases). Trimming pared 1 base from V and 4 bases from J, leaving 17 bases between. CDR3 length equals 16 residues. Germline V gives CDR1 SEHNR, CDR2 FQNEAQ (reference sequence). CDR3 in amino acids: CASSLEGRGQGYEQYF. In DNA, the CDR3 is TGTGCCAGCAGCTTAGAAGGGCGGGGGCAGGGGTACGAGCAGTACTTC.

The V call is TRBV19, the J call TRBJ2-3; D is perhaps TRBD1 (6 bases). With 8 bases removed from V and 3 bases from J, the gap between germline ends came to 18 bases. The CDR3 runs 15 residues. Germline V gene lookup returns CDR1 LNHDA and CDR2 SQIVND (reference sequence). CDR3 protein: CASSPTGIWTDTQYF. CDR3 coding DNA: TGTGCCAGTTCCCCAACAGGGATTTGGACAGATACGCAGTATTTT.

The CDR3 sequence is CASSRGLAGSVYEQYF. Written as DNA, the CDR3 is TGTGCCAGCTCACGTGGACTAGCGGGGTCTGTCTACGAGCAGTACTTC. V usage is TRBV18 and J usage is TRBJ2-7; 12 bases align to TRBD2. Per the germline V gene, CDR1 is KGHSH and CDR2 is LQKENI. The length of the CDR3 is 16 residues. J gave up 3 bases and V 4 bases, and 7 bases lay outside the gene matches.

This clone has only one observation. This chain connects TRBV30 to TRBJ1-3; tentatively, D is TRBD1 (6 bases). The CDR3 has 15 amino acids. V was cut by 1 base and J by 0 bases, with 10 bases left in between. Germline loops: CDR1 GTSNPN, CDR2 SVGIG (reference sequence). As DNA, the CDR3 is TGTGCCTGGAGTGCCCGGACAGTCTCTGGAAACACCATATATTTT. Translated, it gives CAWSARTVSGNTIYF. The whole variable domain, filled in from reference TRBV30 and TRBJ1-3, reads SQTIHQWPATLVQPVGSPLSLECTVEGTSNPNLYWYRQAAGRGLQLLFYSVGIGQISSEVPQNLSASRPQDRQFILSSKKLLLSDSGFYLCAWSARTVSGNTIYFGEGSWLTVV.

This chain joins TRBV28 and TRBJ1-2; maybe TRBD1 (6 bases). The CDR3 is 14 amino acids. Trimming left V 3 bases short and J 7 bases short, with 15 bases between. CDR1 and CDR2 (germline): MDHEN, SYDVKM. CDR3 nucleotide sequence: TGTGCCAGCAGTTTCAGGGGCTTGAAAGGTGGCTACACCTTC. The encoded protein is CASSFRGLKGGYTF.

A few counts support this clone. The chain joins TRBV28 to TRBJ2-1, with 16 bases lining up with TRBD2. Losses at the gene ends were 2 bases for V and 5 bases for J; bases not matched to a gene: 6. This CDR3 is built from 18 residues. Germline-derived CDR1 and CDR2 are MDHEN and SYDVKM. CDR3 region: CASSLIPGLAGGDNEQFF. CDR3 in DNA: TGTGCCAGCAGTTTAATTCCGGGACTAGCGGGAGGGGACAATGAGCAGTTCTTC.

This clone was counted between two and nine times. The V gene is TRBV7-3, the J gene TRBJ2-2; TRBD1 might be the D (6 bases). The V end lost 7 bases, the J end lost 8 bases, and 11 bases lay between the germline ends. CDR3 size: 12 residues. CDR1 and CDR2 (germline): SGHTA, FQGTGA. The CDR3 DNA follows: TGTGCCAGCAACGATGGACAGGGGGAGCTGTTTTTT. This encodes CASNDGQGELFF.

The chain carries TRBV28 and TRBJ1-5; no clear D. CDR1 is MDHEN and CDR2 is SYDVKM in the germline V gene. This CDR3 has 19 amino acids. Trimming took off 5 bases at V and 3 bases at J, with 26 bases between the two ends. CDR3 DNA sequence: TGTGCCAGCAGTCCGTTCGACAAAACACACCAGAAACTCAATCAGCCCCAGCATTTT. Protein: CASSPFDKTHQKLNQPQHF.

In the case of this clone: The junction does not match germline at one end; this may be a read error. The gene calls are TRBV15 and TRBJ2-5; possibly TRBD2 for D (6 bases). The V gene's germline CDR1 is LNHNV and CDR2 YYDKDF (reference sequence). This CDR3 is 14 amino acids long. The CDR3 here is CATSKWRGMETQYF. The CDR3 nucleotides read TGTGCCACGAGCAAGTGGCGGGGTATGGAGACCCAGTACTTC.

Of note for this clone: At the DNA level, this CDR3 is encoded by other sequences in the same sample as well. The chain links TRBV5-1 to TRBJ2-7; D gene unclear. V dropped 1 base and J dropped 3 bases, with 5 bases sitting between them. Germline V CDR1 and CDR2: SGHRS, YFSETQ. This CDR3 is built from 12 residues. The DNA for the CDR3 is TGCGCCAGCAGCTTGTCCGGCTACGAGCAGTACTTC. Its translation is CASSLSGYEQYF.

The chain joins TRBV7-2 to TRBJ2-6, with D perhaps TRBD1 (6 bases). Germline V gene lookup returns CDR1 SGHTA and CDR2 FQGNSA. This CDR3 has 15 residues. Trimming took off 2 bases at V and 4 bases at J, with 9 bases between the two ends. In DNA, the CDR3 is TGTGCCAGCAGCTTACACAGGGCCGGGGCCAACGTCCTGACTTTC. This sequence encodes CASSLHRAGANVLTF.

This chain links TRBV7-9 with TRBJ2-3, with D possibly matching TRBD2 (5 bases). The CDR3 is made up of 14 amino acids. The germline CDR1 and CDR2 sequences are SEHNR and FQNEAQ (reference sequence). V gave up 6 bases and J gave up 2 bases, with 12 bases separating them. The CDR3 protein is CASSRLALTDTQYF. The CDR3 nucleotides are TGTGCCAGCAGTCGCCTAGCCCTCACAGATACGCAGTATTTT.

This chain connects TRBV11-1 to TRBJ2-2; weak D call: TRBD1 (5 bases). Trimming removed 6 bases at V and 1 base at J, with 9 bases between. The length of the CDR3 is 14 residues. CDR1 and CDR2 (germline): SGHAT, FQDESV (reference sequence). The DNA of the CDR3 is TGTGCCAGCAGTCCACAGGAGAACACCGGGGAGCTGTTTTTT. Translation gives CASSPQENTGELFF.